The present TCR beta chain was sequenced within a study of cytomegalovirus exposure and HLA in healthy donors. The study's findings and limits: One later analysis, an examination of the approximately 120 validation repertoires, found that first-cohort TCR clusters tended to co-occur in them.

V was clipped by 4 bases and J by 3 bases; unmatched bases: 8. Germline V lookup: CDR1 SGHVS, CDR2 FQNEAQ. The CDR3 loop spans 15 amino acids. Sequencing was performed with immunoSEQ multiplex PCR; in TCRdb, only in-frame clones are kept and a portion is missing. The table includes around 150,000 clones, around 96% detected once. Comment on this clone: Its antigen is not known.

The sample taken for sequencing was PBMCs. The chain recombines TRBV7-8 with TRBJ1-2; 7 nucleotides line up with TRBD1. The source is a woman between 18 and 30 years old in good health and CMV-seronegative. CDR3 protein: CASSSGQEKYYGYTF. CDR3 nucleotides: TGTGCCAGCAGCTCAGGACAGGAGAAATACTATGGCTACACCTTC. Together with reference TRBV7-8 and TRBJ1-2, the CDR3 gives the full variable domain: GAGVSQSPRYKVAKRGQDVALRCDPISGHVSLFWYQQALGQGPEFLTYFQNEAQLDKSGLPSDRFFAERPEGSVSTLKIQRTQQEDSAVYLCASSSGQEKYYGYTFGSGTRLTVV.